The 16 T cell receptor beta chains below were found in one sample sequenced in a study of Tregs in tolerant kidney transplant recipients. The repertoire was sequenced with immunoSEQ multiplex PCR; TCRdb's copy has only in-frame clones and lacks some. Of tens of thousands of clones in the sample, under 98% were seen once. The input for sequencing was CD4+ T cells from blood, taken before the transplant. These receptors were obtained from a human donor who received a combined kidney and bone marrow transplant.

This clone appeared once. The gene calls are TRBV2 and TRBJ2-1; the D is unclear. The CDR3 is 14 residues long. The germline gives CDR1 SNHLY, CDR2 FYNNEI. V lost 4 bases, J lost 5 bases, and 12 bases lay in between. CDR3 sequence reads: CASSGVSANNEQFF. The CDR3 DNA follows: TGTGCCAGCAGTGGAGTCAGCGCCAACAATGAGCAGTTCTTC.

The chain couples TRBV18 to TRBJ1-2; no reliable D call. The ends were cut back, 1 base at V and 5 bases at J, with 17 bases in the middle. CDR3 length equals 16 residues. CDR1 is KGHSH and CDR2 is LQKENI in the germline V gene. CDR3 nucleotides: TGTGCCAGCTCACCACAAGAGGGTGTAACGATGTATGGCTACACCTTC. Amino acid sequence: CASSPQEGVTMYGYTF.

This chain links TRBV5-4 with TRBJ2-1; 7 bases map to TRBD2. V dropped 0 bases and J dropped 4; count of bases not matched to a gene: 1. The germline CDR1 and CDR2 sequences are SGHNT and YYREEE (reference sequence). The CDR3 is 14 amino acids. CDR3 amino acids: CASSLGDYYNEQFF. CDR3 sequence (DNA): TGTGCCAGCAGCTTGGGGGACTATTACAATGAGCAGTTCTTC.

In DNA, the CDR3 is TGTGCCAGCAGCTTAACTAGCGGGGGAATGGTGACCCAGTACTTC. This codes for CASSLTSGGMVTQYF. The V gene is TRBV7-3, the J gene TRBJ2-5; 9 bases map to TRBD2. CDR3 length equals 15 residues. CDR1 is SGHTA and CDR2 is FQGTGA in the germline V gene. The J segment lost 7 bases and the V segment lost 0 bases, leaving 6 bases of the junction unmatched.

The chain joins TRBV5-6 to TRBJ1-2, with D perhaps TRBD1 (5 bases). Looked up from germline, CDR1 is SGHDT and CDR2 is YYEEEE. The length of the CDR3 is 13 residues. The V gene lost 1 base and the J gene lost 4 bases, with 8 bases spanning the gap. For the CDR3, the DNA is TGTGCCAGCAGCTTGAAGGGGTCCTATGGCTACACCTTC. Translated, it gives CASSLKGSYGYTF.

The V and J genes are TRBV6-4 and TRBJ1-1, with D hard to call. Germline-derived CDR1 and CDR2 are MRHNA and SNTAGT. CDR3 length: 14 amino acids. Trimming took 3 bases from V and 3 from J, leaving 11 bases between them. The CDR3 DNA reads as TGTGCCAGCAGTGAAAATTTCCGGGACACTGAAGCTTTCTTT. As protein: CASSENFRDTEAFF.

V and J are TRBV5-1 and TRBJ2-3; D unclear. V was trimmed by 0 bases and J by 2 bases, leaving 7 bases between them. The CDR3 covers 14 residues. Per the germline V gene, CDR1 is SGHRS and CDR2 is YFSETQ. The CDR3 is CASSLVSTTDTQYF. The CDR3 DNA reads TGCGCCAGCAGCTTGGTGAGCACCACAGATACGCAGTATTTT.

This clone was picked up one time. CDR3 loop: CASSQGATQETQYF. The DNA of the CDR3 is TGCGCCAGCAGCCAGGGGGCTACTCAAGAGACCCAGTACTTC. The chain links TRBV4-1 to TRBJ2-5; a weak D match, TRBD1 (6 bases). This CDR3 has 14 amino acids. V was shortened by 3 bases and J by 2 bases, with 10 bases between the two germline ends. Per germline, CDR1 MGHRA and CDR2 YSYEKL.

This chain uses TRBV11-2 with TRBJ2-1; 7 bases fit TRBD1. The CDR3 length is 14 residues. CDR1 SGHAT and CDR2 FQNNGV come from the germline V gene. V dropped 4 bases and J dropped 9; count of bases not matched to a gene: 9. The CDR3 nucleotides read TGTGCCAGCAGCTACTCCCAGGGGGTTGGTGAGCAGTTCTTC. It codes for CASSYSQGVGEQFF.

This clone was seen only once. CDR3 sequence reads: CASSTSGGYKTEAFF. CDR3 coding DNA: TGTGCCAGTAGTACATCGGGGGGCTACAAAACTGAAGCTTTCTTT. This chain links TRBV19 with TRBJ1-1, with D tentatively TRBD1 (6 bases). The CDR3 has 15 amino acids. Germline values: CDR1 LNHDA, CDR2 SQIVND (reference sequence). Between the trimmed V and J ends, which lost 4 bases and 5 bases, there was a span of 17 bases.

The chain couples TRBV6-5 to TRBJ2-7, with D possibly being TRBD1 (6 bases). The CDR3 length is 16 residues. Trimming left V 0 bases short and J 2 bases short, with 14 bases between. Germline assignment: CDR1 MNHEY and CDR2 SVGAGI. CDR3 protein: CASSYSRDMITYEQYF. The CDR3 DNA reads as TGTGCCAGCAGTTACTCGAGGGACATGATCACCTACGAGCAGTACTTC.

The chain employs TRBV5-1 and TRBJ2-1; maybe TRBD1 (6 bases). This CDR3 is built from 13 residues. Trimming pared 8 bases from V and 8 bases from J, leaving 17 bases between. Per the germline V gene, CDR1 is SGHRS and CDR2 is YFSETQ. The CDR3 nucleotides read TGCGCCAGTTCAAGAGGGGACAAGGATGAGCAGTTCTTC. Amino acids: CASSRGDKDEQFF.

V and J are TRBV7-9 and TRBJ1-1; 10 bases match TRBD1. With 4 bases clipped from V and 8 bases from J, the junction kept 10 bases outside the gene matches. Germline loops: CDR1 SEHNR, CDR2 FQNEAQ (reference sequence). This CDR3 has 15 residues. CDR3 sequence reads: CASSSYRWTGGEAFF. CDR3 coding DNA: TGTGCCAGCAGCTCCTATCGTTGGACAGGGGGGGAAGCTTTCTTT.

This chain uses TRBV29-1 with TRBJ2-3, with 13 bases lining up with TRBD2. J lost 5 bases, V lost 8 bases, and 7 bases had no gene match. Germline V CDR1 and CDR2: SQVTM, ANQGSEA. The CDR3 consists of 14 residues. The CDR3, as DNA: TGCAGCACCAGACTAGCGGGAGGCAAAGATACGCAGTATTTT. This encodes CSTRLAGGKDTQYF.

CDR3 bases: TGTGCCAGCAGCACAACTAGCGGGGGCTACACCGGGGAGCTGTTTTTT. It codes for CASSTTSGGYTGELFF. The chain uses TRBV7-3 and TRBJ2-2, with 11 bases that match TRBD2. Germline assignment: CDR1 SGHTA and CDR2 FQGTGA. After removal of 5 bases from V and 3 bases from J, the junction contained 5 bases not matched to a gene. This CDR3 region has 16 residues.

The V and J genes are TRBV6-1 and TRBJ1-2; D ambiguous. CDR1 and CDR2 (germline): MNHNS, SASEGT. The CDR3 sequence is 15 residues long. The V end was cut by 2 bases, the J end by 8 bases, with 18 bases between. As DNA, the CDR3 is TGTGCCAGCAGTGAATTTGTTCTGTCGGGTTTGGGCTACACCTTC. Translated: CASSEFVLSGLGYTF.